One and the same sample provided the 27 T cell receptor beta chains below, sequenced in a study of blood T cell repertoires in COVID-19. Produced via immunoSEQ multiplex PCR; TCRdb's table is partial and in-frame only. Of some 330,000 clones in the sample, around 90% are singletons; the top ten hold under 6%. The sample was PBMCs or T cells enriched from blood (not recorded which). All receptors derive from a man aged 25 to 40 who had recovered from COVID-19.

In this sample, this clone turned up a few times. The gene calls are TRBV18 and TRBJ1-1, with D perhaps TRBD1 (5 bases). The germline CDR1 and CDR2 sequences are KGHSH and LQKENI. The CDR3 runs 15 residues. Trimming pared 4 bases from V and 0 bases from J, leaving 12 bases between. CDR3 coding DNA: TGTGCCAGCTCACTAGGCGGGGCCATGAACACTGAAGCTTTCTTT. It codes for CASSLGGAMNTEAFF.

The chain carries TRBV6-5 and TRBJ1-1; D is perhaps TRBD1 (6 bases). Germline V gives CDR1 MNHEY, CDR2 SVGAGI. The CDR3 runs 14 residues. Trimming left V 7 bases short and J 5 bases short, with 17 bases between. The CDR3 DNA sequence: TGTGCCAGCACCTCCGGAAGGGGGGGGACTGAAGCTTTCTTT. Translation gives CASTSGRGGTEAFF.

This clone occurred a few times. This chain uses TRBV9 with TRBJ1-6, with D tentatively TRBD1 (6 bases). CDR3 size: 16 residues. The ends were cut back, 4 bases at V and 1 base at J, with 12 bases in the middle. Germline CDR1 and CDR2: SGDLS and YYNGEE. The CDR3 here is CASSPQGKSYNSPLHF. For the CDR3, the DNA is TGTGCCAGCAGCCCACAGGGTAAATCCTATAATTCACCCCTCCACTTT.

The chain combines TRBV7-9 with TRBJ1-2; 8 bases are shared with TRBD1. J lost 4 bases, V lost 4 bases, and 8 bases had no gene match. Germline V gene sequence: CDR1 SEHNR, CDR2 FQNEAQ (reference sequence). CDR3 length equals 15 residues. The CDR3 bases are TGTGCCAGCAGCTCGGGACAGGTGGGGGTCTATGGCTACACCTTC. As protein: CASSSGQVGVYGYTF.

This sequence joins TRBV28 and TRBJ2-2; 12 nucleotides line up with TRBD1. There are 15 residues in the CDR3. Germline-derived CDR1 and CDR2 are MDHEN and SYDVKM. The trim removed 5 bases at V and 6 bases at J, leaving 4 bases unmatched. CDR3 region: CASSPGTGGPGELFF. The CDR3 DNA is TGTGCCAGCAGTCCCGGGACAGGGGGCCCCGGGGAGCTGTTTTTT.

This clone appeared a single time. The chain carries TRBV3-1 (or the pseudogene TRBV3-2) and TRBJ2-2, with 14 bases identical to TRBD2. The germline CDR1 and CDR2 sequences are LGHDT and YNNKEL (reference sequence). This CDR3 is built from 17 residues. V shed 7 bases, J shed 0 bases, and the junction held 4 bases outside the gene matches. CDR3 in amino acids: CASKGTSGGPNTGELFF. For the CDR3, the DNA is TGTGCCAGCAAGGGGACTAGCGGGGGCCCGAACACCGGGGAGCTGTTTTTT.

The V gene is TRBV4-1, the J gene TRBJ2-7; a possible D gene is TRBD1 (5 bases). Germline V gives CDR1 MGHRA, CDR2 YSYEKL. The CDR3 consists of 15 residues. V lost 0 bases and J 5 bases, leaving 14 bases between the germline ends. CDR3 sequence (DNA): TGCGCCAGCAGCCAAGAAACAGCCAGGGTCAACGAGCAGTACTTC. It yields the protein CASSQETARVNEQYF.

The chain recombines TRBV15 with TRBJ2-7; 7 bases map to TRBD2. Germline CDR1 is LNHNV and CDR2 is YYDKDF (reference sequence). J lost 1 base, V lost 1 base, and 10 bases had no gene match. The CDR3 runs 17 residues. In nucleotides, the CDR3 is TGTGCCACCAGCAGAGGCGGGGGTAGGGGTAGGTCCTACGAGCAGTACTTC. This encodes CATSRGGGRGRSYEQYF. Full variable domain (remainder filled in from reference TRBV15 and TRBJ2-7): DAMVIQNPRYQVTQFGKPVTLSCSQTLNHNVMYWYQQKSSQAPKLLFHYYDKDFNNEADTPDNFQSRRPNTSFCFLDIRSPGLGDTAMYLCATSRGGGRGRSYEQYFGPGTRLTVT.

The rearrangement links TRBV27 to TRBJ1-2, with 9 bases aligning to TRBD1. The CDR3 is 14 amino acids. Losses at the gene ends were 7 bases for V and 8 bases for J; bases not matched to a gene: 11. CDR1 and CDR2 (germline): MNHEY, SMNVEV (reference sequence). In DNA form, the CDR3 reads TGTGCCAGCACACCGGGACAGGGATTTTGGGGCTACACCTTC. It yields the protein CASTPGQGFWGYTF.

The rearrangement links TRBV10-3 to TRBJ2-7; 7 bases map to TRBD2. This CDR3 has 12 residues. Germline CDR1 and CDR2: ENHRY and SYGVKD. DNA of the CDR3: TGTGCGGGGGGGGGATTCTCCTACGAGCAGTACTTC. This gives the protein CAGGGFSYEQYF.

The chain employs TRBV5-5 and TRBJ2-7; 9 nucleotides match TRBD1. Germline V lookup: CDR1 SGHKS, CDR2 YYEKEE (reference sequence). This CDR3 has 14 residues. V dropped 4 bases and J dropped 3; count of bases not matched to a gene: 5. This CDR3 reads CASSGGTGHYEQYF. CDR3 DNA: TGTGCCAGCAGCGGGGGGACAGGGCACTACGAGCAGTACTTC.

The rearrangement uses TRBV3-1 (or the pseudogene TRBV3-2) and TRBJ2-3, with 11 positions matching TRBD2. The V segment lost 6 bases and the J segment 2 bases; nucleotides outside the gene matches: 10. The CDR3 loop spans 17 amino acids. Germline V gene lookup returns CDR1 LGHDT and CDR2 YNNKEL (reference sequence). The CDR3 region is CASSQYSGGADTDTQYF. CDR3 nucleotides: TGTGCCAGCAGTCAATATAGCGGGGGGGCAGACACAGATACGCAGTATTTT.

This chain uses TRBV11-2 with TRBJ2-2, with 12 bases that match TRBD2. The CDR3 spans 17 residues. From germline, CDR1 is SGHAT and CDR2 FQNNGV. V lost 2 bases to trimming and J lost 4 bases; unmatched junction nucleotides: 5. The CDR3 region has the DNA TGTGCCAGCAGCTTACTAGCGGGGGGGCCGTTCACCGGGGAGCTGTTTTTT. It codes for CASSLLAGGPFTGELFF.

The chain uses TRBV28 and TRBJ1-4, with D possibly being TRBD1 (6 bases). This CDR3 has 14 residues. Germline-derived CDR1 and CDR2 are MDHEN and SYDVKM. V was trimmed by 5 bases and J by 8 bases, leaving 15 bases between them. CDR3 region: CASSAPRDTEKLFF. In nucleotides, the CDR3 is TGTGCCAGCAGTGCGCCGAGGGACACAGAAAAACTGTTTTTT.

In DNA, the CDR3 is TGTGCCAGCAGTCTCCTTTCGGGTAGCGGGGAACGAAATGAGCAGTTCTTC. Translating gives CASSLLSGSGERNEQFF. The chain carries TRBV28 and TRBJ2-1, with TRBD2 matching over 8 bases. The CDR3 is made up of 17 amino acids. Losses at the gene ends were 5 bases for V and 7 bases for J; bases not matched to a gene: 16. Germline CDR1 MDHEN, CDR2 SYDVKM.

The rearrangement links TRBV5-8 to TRBJ2-2, with a weak D call TRBD1 (6 bases). CDR3 length equals 16 residues. Germline V gene sequence: CDR1 SGHTS, CDR2 YDEGEE. Trimming pared 1 base from V and 0 bases from J, leaving 10 bases between. CDR3 residues: CASSLHRASNTGELFF. The CDR3 nucleotides read TGTGCCAGCAGCTTGCACAGGGCGTCGAACACCGGGGAGCTGTTTTTT.

The chain uses TRBV5-8 and TRBJ2-7, with 14 bases fitting TRBD2. The trim removed 4 bases at V and 3 bases at J, leaving 3 bases unmatched. The CDR3 has 15 amino acids. Germline CDR1 reads SGHTS; CDR2 reads YDEGEE. The CDR3, as DNA: TGTGCCAGCAGCCGGACTAGCGGGGGGTTCTACGAGCAGTACTTC. This translates into CASSRTSGGFYEQYF.

This CDR3 is CASSLKTAYKLSEAFF. In nucleotides, the CDR3 is TGTGCCAGCAGCTTAAAGACAGCCTATAAGCTCTCCGAAGCTTTCTTT. The chain uses TRBV7-9 and TRBJ1-1; D possibly corresponds to TRBD1 (5 bases). Trimming left V 2 bases short and J 8 bases short, with 21 bases between. From germline, CDR1 is SEHNR and CDR2 FQNEAQ (reference sequence). The CDR3 is made up of 16 amino acids. Looking up the rest from reference TRBV7-9 and TRBJ1-1 gives the full variable domain: DTGVSQNPRHKITKRGQNVTFRCDPISEHNRLYWYRQTLGQGPEFLTYFQNEAQLEKSRLLSDRFSAERPKGSFSTLEIQRTEQGDSAMYLCASSLKTAYKLSEAFFGQGTRLTVV.

The rearrangement joins TRBV3-1 (or the pseudogene TRBV3-2) to TRBJ1-2; D possibly corresponds to TRBD1 (5 bases). Germline V gene sequence: CDR1 LGHDT, CDR2 YNNKEL (reference sequence). Trimming cost V 1 base and J 8 bases, with 11 bases left between them. This CDR3 is 13 amino acids long. Here the CDR3 DNA reads TGTGCCAGCAGCCAAGTCAGGGCAGAGGGCTACACCTTC. Protein: CASSQVRAEGYTF.

The chain employs TRBV29-1 and TRBJ2-3; TRBD1 matches at 7 bases. CDR1 is SQVTM and CDR2 is ANQGSEA in the germline V gene. The V and J ends lost 3 bases and 1 base, in that order; junction bases with no gene match: 4. The CDR3 loop spans 14 amino acids. The CDR3 loop is CSVEGQGGTDTQYF. CDR3 nucleotide sequence: TGCAGCGTTGAGGGCCAGGGGGGCACAGATACGCAGTATTTT.

The chain has TRBV28 and TRBJ1-2; 10 bases match TRBD1. Germline values: CDR1 MDHEN, CDR2 SYDVKM. This CDR3 contains 14 residues. With V trimmed by 6 bases and J by 5 bases, 6 bases remained unmatched. The CDR3 reads CASRKGTGVYGYTF. Written as DNA, the CDR3 is TGTGCCAGCAGGAAAGGGACAGGGGTTTATGGCTACACCTTC.

A single count supports this clone. The chain has TRBV7-3 and TRBJ1-1; TRBD1 is a possible D gene (5 bases). The CDR3 has 14 amino acids. CDR1 and CDR2 (germline): SGHTA, FQGTGA. V lost 5 bases to trimming and J lost 1 base, with 11 bases between them. The CDR3 region has the DNA TGTGCCAGCAGCGCGCACCAGGGGAACACTGAAGCTTTCTTT. It yields the protein CASSAHQGNTEAFF. The full variable domain, its missing parts supplied by reference TRBV7-3 and TRBJ1-1, is GAGVSQTPSNKVTEKGKYVELRCDPISGHTALYWYRQSLGQGPEFLIYFQGTGAADDSGLPNDRFFAVRPEGSVSTLKIQRTERGDSAVYLCASSAHQGNTEAFFGQGTRLTVV.

The chain links TRBV27 to TRBJ2-3; 9 bases align to TRBD2. The CDR3 loop spans 16 amino acids. Per the germline V gene, CDR1 is MNHEY and CDR2 is SMNVEV (reference sequence). The junction had 10 bases not matched to a gene; V was cut back by 5 bases and J by 4 bases. The CDR3 coding sequence is TGTGCCAGCAGTCCCCAAGTCCAGCGGGGGGCAGATACGCAGTATTTT. As protein: CASSPQVQRGADTQYF.

This sequence joins TRBV30 and TRBJ1-5; D not resolved. Germline V lookup: CDR1 GTSNPN, CDR2 SVGIG (reference sequence). V lost 2 bases and J 7 bases, leaving 12 bases between the germline ends. There are 13 residues in the CDR3. CDR3 region: CAWSIGRLQPQHF. In DNA form, the CDR3 reads TGTGCCTGGAGTATTGGCAGGCTGCAGCCCCAGCATTTT.

The chain recombines TRBV28 with TRBJ2-5; 11 bases match TRBD2. There are 15 residues in the CDR3. V dropped 6 bases and J dropped 2; count of bases not matched to a gene: 5. Germline loops: CDR1 MDHEN, CDR2 SYDVKM. CDR3 coding DNA: TGTGCCAGCAGCTCTCTAGCGGGGGGACAAGAGACCCAGTACTTC. This translates into CASSSLAGGQETQYF.

This clone was detected only once. The chain carries TRBV20-1 and TRBJ2-3; no clear D gene. This CDR3 is 11 amino acids long. Germline V gene data show CDR1 as DFQATT and CDR2 as SNEGSKA (reference sequence). The CDR3 loop is CAGYSTDTQYF. The CDR3 nucleotides are TGCGCCGGTTATAGCACAGATACGCAGTATTTT.

The chain employs TRBV19 and TRBJ1-2; possible D gene TRBD1, 6 bases. Germline V gene sequence: CDR1 LNHDA, CDR2 SQIVND (reference sequence). The CDR3 is made up of 16 amino acids. V was trimmed by 5 bases and J by 4 bases, leaving 20 bases between them. CDR3 bases: TGTGCCAGTAGTCCCTCGAACAGGGCAGGAGGCTATGGCTACACCTTC. Translation gives CASSPSNRAGGYGYTF.